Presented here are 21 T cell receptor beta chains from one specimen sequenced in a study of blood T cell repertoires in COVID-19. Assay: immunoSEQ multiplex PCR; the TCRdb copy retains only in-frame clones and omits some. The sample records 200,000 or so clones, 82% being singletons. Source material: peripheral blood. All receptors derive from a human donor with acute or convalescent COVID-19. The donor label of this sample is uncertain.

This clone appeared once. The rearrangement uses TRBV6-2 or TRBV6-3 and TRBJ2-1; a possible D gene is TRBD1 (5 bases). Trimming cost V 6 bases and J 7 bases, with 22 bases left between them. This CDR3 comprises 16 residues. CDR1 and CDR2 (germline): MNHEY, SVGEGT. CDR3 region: CASSPIMGGAHNEQFF. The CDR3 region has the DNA TGTGCCAGCAGCCCCATTATGGGTGGGGCTCATAATGAGCAGTTCTTC.

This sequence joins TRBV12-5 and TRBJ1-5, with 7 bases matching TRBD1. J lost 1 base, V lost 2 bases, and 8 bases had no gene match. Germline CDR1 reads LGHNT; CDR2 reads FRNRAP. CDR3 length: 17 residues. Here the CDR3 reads CASGLFLTGVSNQPQHF. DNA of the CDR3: TGTGCTAGTGGTTTGTTCTTAACAGGGGTGAGCAATCAGCCCCAGCATTTT.

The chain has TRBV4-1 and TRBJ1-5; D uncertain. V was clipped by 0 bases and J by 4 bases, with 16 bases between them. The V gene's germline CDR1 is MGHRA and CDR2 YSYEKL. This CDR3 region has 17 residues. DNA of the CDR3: TGCGCCAGCAGCCAAGATCGCGCGGTGTCGGCAAATCAGCCCCAGCATTTT. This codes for CASSQDRAVSANQPQHF.

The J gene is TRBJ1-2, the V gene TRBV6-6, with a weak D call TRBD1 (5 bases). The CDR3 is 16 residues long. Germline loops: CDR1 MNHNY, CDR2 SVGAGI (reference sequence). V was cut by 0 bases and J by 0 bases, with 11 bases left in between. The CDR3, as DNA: TGTGCCAGCAGTTACTCGCTTTTACAGGCTAACTATGGCTACACCTTC. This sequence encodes CASSYSLLQANYGYTF.

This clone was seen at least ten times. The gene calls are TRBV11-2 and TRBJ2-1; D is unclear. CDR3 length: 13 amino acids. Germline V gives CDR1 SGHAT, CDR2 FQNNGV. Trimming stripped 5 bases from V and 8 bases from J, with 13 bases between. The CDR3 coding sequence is TGTGCCAGCAGCCTGGGCCTTAACGATGAGCAGTTCTTC. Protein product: CASSLGLNDEQFF. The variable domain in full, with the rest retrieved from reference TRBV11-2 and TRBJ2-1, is EAGVAQSPRYKIIEKRQSVAFWCNPISGHATLYWYQQILGQGPKLLIQFQNNGVVDDSQLPKDRFSAERLKGVDSTLKIQPAKLEDSAVYLCASSLGLNDEQFFGPGTRLTVL.

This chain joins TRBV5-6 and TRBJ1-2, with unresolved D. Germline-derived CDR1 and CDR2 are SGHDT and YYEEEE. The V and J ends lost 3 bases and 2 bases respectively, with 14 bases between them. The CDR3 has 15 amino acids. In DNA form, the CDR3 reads TGTGCCAGCAGCTCGCTAGGCGCGGGGAACTATGGCTACACCTTC. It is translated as CASSSLGAGNYGYTF.

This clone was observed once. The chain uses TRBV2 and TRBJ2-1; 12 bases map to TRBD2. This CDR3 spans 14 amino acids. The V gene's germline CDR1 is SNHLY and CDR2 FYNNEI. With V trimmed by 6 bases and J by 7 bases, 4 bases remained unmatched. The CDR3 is CASRLAGGGNEQFF. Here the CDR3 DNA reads TGTGCCAGCAGGCTAGCGGGAGGGGGGAATGAGCAGTTCTTC.

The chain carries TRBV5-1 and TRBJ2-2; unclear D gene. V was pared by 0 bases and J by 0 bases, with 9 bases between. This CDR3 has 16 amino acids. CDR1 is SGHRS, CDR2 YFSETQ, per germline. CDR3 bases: TGCGCCAGCAGCTTGGCATACTCCCCGAACACCGGGGAGCTGTTTTTT. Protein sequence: CASSLAYSPNTGELFF.

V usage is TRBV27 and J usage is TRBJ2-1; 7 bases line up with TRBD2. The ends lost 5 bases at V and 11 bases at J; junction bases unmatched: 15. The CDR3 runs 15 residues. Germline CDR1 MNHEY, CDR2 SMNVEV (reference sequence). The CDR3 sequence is CASSPSYSGTTKQFF. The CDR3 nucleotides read TGTGCCAGCAGTCCCTCTTACAGCGGGACCACCAAGCAGTTCTTC.

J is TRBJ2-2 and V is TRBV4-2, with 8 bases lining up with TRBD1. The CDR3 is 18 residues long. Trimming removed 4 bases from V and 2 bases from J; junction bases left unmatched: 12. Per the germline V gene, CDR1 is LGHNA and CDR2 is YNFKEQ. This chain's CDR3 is CASSPDRVGMGNTGELFF. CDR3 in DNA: TGTGCCAGCAGCCCGGACAGGGTCGGAATGGGTAACACCGGGGAGCTGTTTTTT.

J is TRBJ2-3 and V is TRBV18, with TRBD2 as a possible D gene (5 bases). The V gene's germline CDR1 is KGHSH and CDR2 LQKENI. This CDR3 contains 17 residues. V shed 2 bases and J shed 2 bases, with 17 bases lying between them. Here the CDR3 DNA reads TGTGCCAGCTCACCAACTAGTCAAAACCTAATCACAGATACGCAGTATTTT. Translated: CASSPTSQNLITDTQYF.

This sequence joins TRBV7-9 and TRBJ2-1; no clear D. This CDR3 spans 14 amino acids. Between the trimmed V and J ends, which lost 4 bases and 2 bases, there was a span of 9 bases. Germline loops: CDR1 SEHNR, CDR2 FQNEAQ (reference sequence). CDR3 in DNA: TGTGCCAGCAGCTCGAGCACGCCCTACAATGAGCAGTTCTTC. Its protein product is CASSSSTPYNEQFF.

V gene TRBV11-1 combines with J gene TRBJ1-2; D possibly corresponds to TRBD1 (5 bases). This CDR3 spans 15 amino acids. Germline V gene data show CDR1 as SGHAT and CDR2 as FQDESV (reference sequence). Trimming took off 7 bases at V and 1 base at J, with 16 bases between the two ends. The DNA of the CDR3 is TGTGCCAGCACCTCCGGGTGGGGCGATAACTATGGCTACACCTTC. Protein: CASTSGWGDNYGYTF.

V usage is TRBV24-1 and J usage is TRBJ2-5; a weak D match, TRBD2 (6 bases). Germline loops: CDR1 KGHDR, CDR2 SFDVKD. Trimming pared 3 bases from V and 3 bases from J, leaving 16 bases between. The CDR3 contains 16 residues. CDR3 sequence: CATSDPQQGGKETQYF. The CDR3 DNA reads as TGTGCCACCAGTGATCCCCAGCAGGGAGGTAAAGAGACCCAGTACTTC.

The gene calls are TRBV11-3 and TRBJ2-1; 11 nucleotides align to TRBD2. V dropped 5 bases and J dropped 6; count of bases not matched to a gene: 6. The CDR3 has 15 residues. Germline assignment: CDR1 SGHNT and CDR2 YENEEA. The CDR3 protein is CASSQLGLAGNEQFF. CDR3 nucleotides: TGTGCCAGCAGCCAACTCGGACTAGCGGGCAATGAGCAGTTCTTC. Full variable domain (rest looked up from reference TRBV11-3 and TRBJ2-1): EAGVVQSPRYKIIEKKQPVAFWCNPISGHNTLYWYLQNLGQGPELLIRYENEEAVDDSQLPKDRFSAERLKGVDSTLKIQPAELGDSAVYLCASSQLGLAGNEQFFGPGTRLTVL.

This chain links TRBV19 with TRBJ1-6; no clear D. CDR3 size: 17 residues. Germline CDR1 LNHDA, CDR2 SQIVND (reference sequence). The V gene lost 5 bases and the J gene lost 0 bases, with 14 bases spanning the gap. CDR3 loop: CASSGRRESSYNSPLHF. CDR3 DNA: TGTGCCAGTAGTGGCCGACGGGAGAGCTCCTATAATTCACCCCTCCACTTT.

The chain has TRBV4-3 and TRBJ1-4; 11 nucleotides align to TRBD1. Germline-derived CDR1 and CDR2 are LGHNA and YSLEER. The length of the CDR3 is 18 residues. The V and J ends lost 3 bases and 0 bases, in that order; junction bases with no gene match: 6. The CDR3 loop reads CASSQGTGGTPTNEKLFF. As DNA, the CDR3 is TGCGCCAGCAGCCAGGGGACAGGGGGGACTCCAACTAATGAAAAACTGTTTTTT.

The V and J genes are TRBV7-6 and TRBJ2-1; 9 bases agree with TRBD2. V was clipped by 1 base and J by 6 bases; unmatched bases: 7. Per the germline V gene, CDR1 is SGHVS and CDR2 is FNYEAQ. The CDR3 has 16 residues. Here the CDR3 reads CASSLVAGVGANEQFF. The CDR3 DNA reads TGTGCCAGCAGCTTAGTAGCGGGAGTGGGGGCCAATGAGCAGTTCTTC. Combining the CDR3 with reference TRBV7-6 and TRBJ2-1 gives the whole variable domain GAGVSQSPRYKVTKRGQDVALRCDPISGHVSLYWYRQALGQGPEFLTYFNYEAQQDKSGLPNDRFSAERPEGSISTLTIQRTEQRDSAMYRCASSLVAGVGANEQFFGPGTRLTVL.

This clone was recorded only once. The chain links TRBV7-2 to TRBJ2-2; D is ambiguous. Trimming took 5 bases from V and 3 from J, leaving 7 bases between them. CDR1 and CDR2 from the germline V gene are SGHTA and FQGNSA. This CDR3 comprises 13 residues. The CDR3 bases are TGTGCCAGCAGCAATGACTACACCGGGGAGCTGTTTTTT. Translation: CASSNDYTGELFF.

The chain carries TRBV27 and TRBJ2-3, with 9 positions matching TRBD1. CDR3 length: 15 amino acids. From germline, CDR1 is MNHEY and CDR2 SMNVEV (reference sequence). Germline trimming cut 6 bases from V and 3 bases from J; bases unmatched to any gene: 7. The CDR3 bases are TGTGCCAGCAGACAGGGGGCGTTAAGGACAGATACGCAGTATTTT. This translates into CASRQGALRTDTQYF.

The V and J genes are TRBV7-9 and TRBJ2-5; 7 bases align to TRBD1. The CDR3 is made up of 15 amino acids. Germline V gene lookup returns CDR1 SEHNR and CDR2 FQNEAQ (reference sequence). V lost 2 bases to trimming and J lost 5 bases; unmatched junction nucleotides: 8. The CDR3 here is CASSLPTGARETQYF. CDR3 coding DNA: TGTGCCAGCAGCTTACCTACAGGGGCAAGGGAGACCCAGTACTTC.